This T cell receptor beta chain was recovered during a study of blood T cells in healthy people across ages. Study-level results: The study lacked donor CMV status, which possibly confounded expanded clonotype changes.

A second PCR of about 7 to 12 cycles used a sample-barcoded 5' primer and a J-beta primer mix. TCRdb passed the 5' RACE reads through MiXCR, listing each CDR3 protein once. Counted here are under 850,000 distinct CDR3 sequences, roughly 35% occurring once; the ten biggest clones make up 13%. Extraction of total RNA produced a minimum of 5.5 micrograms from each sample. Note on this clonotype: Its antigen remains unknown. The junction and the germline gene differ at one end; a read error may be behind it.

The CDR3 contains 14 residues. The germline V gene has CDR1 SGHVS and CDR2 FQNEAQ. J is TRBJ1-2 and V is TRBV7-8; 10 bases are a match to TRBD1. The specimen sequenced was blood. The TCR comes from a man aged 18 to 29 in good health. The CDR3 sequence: CACRSGQGCYGYTF. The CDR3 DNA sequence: TGTGCCTGCAGGTCGGGACAGGGGTGCTATGGCTACACCTTC.